Presented here are 15 T cell receptor beta chains from one specimen sequenced in a study of post-analysis software for immune sequencing data. Unique molecular identifiers tagged the TCR beta cDNA libraries. TCRdb reprocessed the PCR reads via MiXCR and lists one record per CDR3 protein. The sample shows about 460,000 distinct CDR3 sequences, roughly 46% of them seen only once. Their antigens are not known. Regarding the study as a whole: When patients were compared with controls, a handful of TRBV segments were more frequent, TRBV5-6, TRBV5-1 and TRBV20-1 among them.

Sequencing input: blood. The origin of the receptors is a girl aged 5-17 years with multiple sclerosis.

The chain carries TRBV7-2 and TRBJ2-2; D gene unclear. The CDR3 length is 15 residues. Germline V gives CDR1 SGHTA, CDR2 FQGNSA. Trimming stripped 8 bases from V and 3 bases from J, with 16 bases between. For the CDR3, the DNA is TGTGCCAGCGGCCTCGAATCAACTTACACCGGGGAGCTGTTTTTT. Translation: CASGLESTYTGELFF.

As to this clonotype: A read error may explain this, as a much larger clone is one base away. The chain is built from TRBV7-8 and TRBJ2-7; 8 bases align to TRBD1. Per germline, CDR1 SGHVS and CDR2 FQNEAQ. Trimming took 7 bases from V and 7 from J; bases not matched to a gene: 6. CDR3 length: 12 residues. CDR3 sequence reads: CASTGQADEQYF. The CDR3 bases are TGTGCCAGCACGGGACAGGCCGATGAGCAGTACTTC.

The gene calls are TRBV7-9 and TRBJ2-1; 14 bases map to TRBD2. CDR3 size: 19 residues. Trimming removed 5 bases from V and 0 bases from J; junction bases left unmatched: 9. CDR1 is SEHNR, CDR2 FQNEAQ, per germline (reference sequence). The CDR3 here is CASSDGGLAGDYSYNEQFF. The CDR3 nucleotides read TGTGCCAGCAGCGACGGGGGACTAGCGGGAGATTACTCCTACAATGAGCAGTTCTTC.

The V and J genes are TRBV29-1 and TRBJ1-3, with D perhaps matching TRBD1 (5 bases). The V gene's germline CDR1 is SQVTM and CDR2 ANQGSEA. Trimming shortened V by 5 bases and J by 6 bases, and 14 bases separated the two germline ends. This CDR3 spans 13 amino acids. CDR3 coding DNA: TGCAGCGTTCACGGGGGGAAGAAAAACACCATATATTTT. Encoded protein: CSVHGGKKNTIYF.

This clonotype has a handful of counts. V usage is TRBV12-3 or TRBV12-4 and J usage is TRBJ1-2; no firm D call. V lost 6 bases, J lost 3 bases, and 14 bases lay in between. This CDR3 has 14 amino acids. This CDR3 reads CASRSSGFHYGYTF. In DNA form, the CDR3 reads TGTGCCAGCAGATCCAGCGGGTTTCACTATGGCTACACCTTC.

This clonotype has only a few counts. V and J are TRBV12-3 or TRBV12-4 and TRBJ1-2; D might be TRBD1 (5 bases). The V and J ends lost 4 bases and 3 bases respectively, with 15 bases between them. This CDR3 spans 15 amino acids. The CDR3 here is CASSSPQGLDYGYTF. The CDR3 region has the DNA TGTGCCAGCAGTTCCCCCCAGGGACTCGACTATGGCTACACCTTC.

By sample share, this clonotype is medium-sized (0.01 to 0.1%). The chain has TRBV20-1 and TRBJ2-6; a possible D gene is TRBD1 (5 bases). Germline CDR1 and CDR2: DFQATT and SNEGSKA (reference sequence). This CDR3 has 16 amino acids. The V end lost 4 bases, the J end lost 2 bases, and 15 bases lay between the germline ends. Written as DNA, the CDR3 is TGCAGTGCTATAAGACAGTTTGGGACTGGGGCCAACGTCCTGACTTTC. The encoded protein is CSAIRQFGTGANVLTF.

The rearrangement joins TRBV28 to TRBJ2-7, with 12 bases fitting TRBD2. CDR1 is MDHEN, CDR2 SYDVKM, per germline. With 4 bases clipped from V and 3 bases from J, the junction kept 13 bases outside the gene matches. The CDR3 extends over 18 amino acids. The chain's CDR3 is CASSSADTSGRTFYEQYF. CDR3 sequence (DNA): TGTGCCAGCAGTTCTGCCGACACTAGCGGGAGGACTTTCTACGAGCAGTACTTC.

The chain combines TRBV5-1 with TRBJ1-1, with 8 bases matching TRBD1. Germline V CDR1 and CDR2: SGHRS, YFSETQ. Trimming cost V 4 bases and J 4 bases; bases outside gene matches: 6. The length of the CDR3 is 14 residues. The DNA of the CDR3 is TGCGCCAGCAGCACCGGACAGGGCCCCACTGAAGCTTTCTTT. Its translation: CASSTGQGPTEAFF.

The genes are TRBV20-1 and TRBJ2-5; tentative D call: TRBD2 (5 bases). Germline lookup yields CDR1 DFQATT and CDR2 SNEGSKA (reference sequence). V gave up 5 bases and J gave up 1 base, with 14 bases separating them. This CDR3 comprises 14 residues. The CDR3 bases are TGCAGTGCTCAGAGGGCGGGTTCCCAAGAGACCCAGTACTTC. Encoded protein: CSAQRAGSQETQYF.

This clonotype has only a few counts. V is TRBV28 and J is TRBJ2-7, with D hard to call. The CDR3 has 14 amino acids. The germline V and J ends were trimmed by 4 bases and 2 bases, with 12 bases remaining between them. Germline V CDR1 and CDR2: MDHEN, SYDVKM. Here the CDR3 DNA reads TGTGCCAGCAGTTCCCCTCGAAGAACCTACGAGCAGTACTTC. It codes for CASSSPRRTYEQYF.

This clonotype has a single count. The J gene is TRBJ2-3, the V gene TRBV20-1; possibly TRBD2 for D (6 bases). V lost 5 bases and J lost 2, with 20 bases in between. The CDR3 runs 16 residues. Germline values: CDR1 DFQATT, CDR2 SNEGSKA (reference sequence). CDR3 residues: CSAPGTPKPNTDTQYF. The CDR3 nucleotides are TGCAGTGCTCCCGGGACTCCAAAACCTAACACAGATACGCAGTATTTT.

This clonotype appeared once. This chain joins TRBV12-3 or TRBV12-4 and TRBJ2-1; no definite D call. The J call may be faulty, since TRBJ2-7 better matches the DNA end. The CDR3 consists of 13 residues. CDR3 in amino acids: CASSPRSYNEQYF. CDR3 coding DNA: TGTGCCAGCAGCCCGAGGTCCTACAATGAGCAGTACTTC.

The chain joins TRBV7-2 to TRBJ2-7, with D possibly matching TRBD1 (6 bases). This CDR3 region has 15 residues. Trimming removed 4 bases from V and 7 bases from J, with 20 bases in between. Germline values: CDR1 SGHTA, CDR2 FQGNSA. The CDR3 nucleotides are TGTGCCAGCAGCTCTGGTGGGGCCCTGAGGGGGGAGCAGTACTTC. The encoded protein is CASSSGGALRGEQYF.

This clonotype was recorded many times. This chain joins TRBV12-3 or TRBV12-4 and TRBJ2-5, with no clear D. Trimming cost V 3 bases and J 2 bases, with 7 bases left between them. The CDR3 spans 13 residues. The CDR3 nucleotides read TGTGCCAGCAGTTTTATATTACAAGAGACCCAGTACTTC. Amino acids: CASSFILQETQYF.